This T cell receptor beta chain was sequenced in a study of cytomegalovirus exposure and HLA in healthy donors. It was with 60 Vbeta and 13 Jbeta primers that the PCR ran. Clones were read by immunoSEQ multiplex PCR, and TCRdb kept only the in-frame ones, dropping some. The sample gives just over 200,000 clones, around 70% of which show up once; about 2.8% is in the top ten. Study results and caveats: Being productive about 87% or about 30% of the time was typical of most TCR beta V segments in an earlier analysis.

Germline assignment: CDR1 SGHRS and CDR2 YFSETQ. Trimming removed 6 bases from V and 4 bases from J, with 18 bases in between. This CDR3 spans 15 amino acids. About this clone: Its specificity is unknown.

The sequence derives from a middle-aged man in good health and CMV-seropositive. The material sequenced was PBMCs. This chain joins TRBV5-1 and TRBJ2-3; possibly TRBD2 for D (5 bases). Written as DNA, the CDR3 is TGCGCCAGCAACCTACGGGGTCTTATGGCAGATACGCAGTATTTT. Its protein is CASNLRGLMADTQYF.